This T cell receptor beta chain was sequenced for a study of blood T cells in healthy people across ages. Using a J-beta primer mix together with a sample-barcoded 5' primer, a second PCR was run for about 6 to 12 cycles. From the 5' RACE reads, TCRdb called clonotypes with MiXCR, one entry per CDR3 protein. The sample carries around 620,000 distinct CDR3 sequences, 27% recorded once. Only a few counts were recorded for this clonotype. In germline, CDR1 is SGHVS, CDR2 FQNEAQ. There are 15 residues in the CDR3. The genes are TRBV7-8 and TRBJ2-5; D is possibly TRBD2 (5 bases). The tail of the sequence fits TRBJ2-1 better, so the J call may be wrong. The sample consisted of blood. The clonotype comes from an older woman in good health. CDR3 DNA sequence: TGTGCCAGCAGCTTAACGCGGGTCACGTTCCATGAGCAGTTCTTC. Translation gives CASSLTRVTFHEQFF.